The 24 T cell receptor beta chains given below trace back to one sample, sequenced in a study of shared clonotypes between healthy human individuals. Naive CD8 isolation took CD45RO-negative cells positively selected for CCR7 and excluded terminally differentiated effector memory CD45RA+ cells. Only in-frame clones appear in the TCRdb table, and some are missing; sequencing was by immunoSEQ multiplex PCR. The sample gives about 2 million clones, about 95% of which show up once; about 1.1% is in the top ten. The sequencing input was naive CD8+ T cells sorted from blood. The receptors come from a young man in good health.

This chain connects TRBV27 to TRBJ2-7; 8 bases line up with TRBD2. V shed 0 bases, J shed 1 base, and the junction held 5 bases outside the gene matches. There are 16 residues in the CDR3. CDR1 is MNHEY, CDR2 SMNVEV, per germline (reference sequence). CDR3 loop: CASSLSVGGASYEQYF. The CDR3 DNA sequence: TGTGCCAGCAGTTTATCGGTCGGGGGGGCGTCCTACGAGCAGTACTTC.

Concerning this clone itself: This sample also contains other DNA sequences that code for the same CDR3. J is TRBJ2-7 and V is TRBV30; TRBD1 agrees at 9 bases. Germline-derived CDR1 and CDR2 are GTSNPN and SVGIG (reference sequence). The V segment lost 4 bases and the J segment 4 bases; nucleotides outside the gene matches: 2. This CDR3 has 12 amino acids. The CDR3 loop is CAWTTGGYEQYF. In DNA form, the CDR3 reads TGTGCCTGGACGACAGGGGGTTACGAGCAGTACTTC.

V and J are TRBV21-1 and TRBJ2-7; the table names TRBD1, a call not compared with the DNA. TRBV21-1 is termed a pseudogene. The CDR3 covers 16 residues. CDR3 bases: TGTGCCAGCAGCAAAGAGGTACTTGTGTCAGGGAACGTGCAGTACTTC. Amino acids: CASSKEVLVSGNVQYF.

The chain carries TRBV6-5 and TRBJ1-2; no reliable D call. The V end was cut by 0 bases, the J end by 6 bases, with 17 bases between. Germline assignment: CDR1 MNHEY and CDR2 SVGAGI. There are 16 residues in the CDR3. The CDR3 DNA is TGTGCCAGCAGTTACTCGAGTGGCGGAGCTGGGGATGGCTACACCTTC. Translating gives CASSYSSGGAGDGYTF.

This sequence joins TRBV5-1 and TRBJ1-1, with 9 bases that match TRBD1. Looked up from germline, CDR1 is SGHRS and CDR2 is YFSETQ. CDR3 size: 14 residues. Trimming cost V 3 bases and J 4 bases; bases outside gene matches: 4. This CDR3 is CASSSWTGATEAFF. CDR3 coding DNA: TGCGCCAGCAGCTCCTGGACAGGGGCCACTGAAGCTTTCTTT.

J is TRBJ2-5 and V is TRBV29-1; D possibly corresponds to TRBD1 (5 bases). This CDR3 has 12 residues. CDR1 is SQVTM, CDR2 ANQGSEA, per germline. With 3 bases removed from V and 3 bases from J, the gap between germline ends came to 8 bases. This chain's CDR3 is CSVDAGKETQYF. The CDR3 nucleotides are TGCAGCGTTGACGCAGGGAAAGAGACCCAGTACTTC.

The genes are TRBV27 and TRBJ2-1; 8 nucleotides agree with TRBD2. CDR1 and CDR2 from the germline V gene are MNHEY and SMNVEV (reference sequence). The V gene end was trimmed by 0 bases and the J gene end by 6 bases; junction bases not matched to a gene: 7. The CDR3 covers 16 residues. The CDR3 protein is CASSLSSGEFGNEQFF. The CDR3 DNA reads TGTGCCAGCAGTTTATCTAGCGGGGAATTTGGCAATGAGCAGTTCTTC.

V gene TRBV11-2 combines with J gene TRBJ2-2; 8 bases agree with TRBD2. Germline V lookup: CDR1 SGHAT, CDR2 FQNNGV. V lost 0 bases, J lost 4 bases, and 7 bases stayed unmatched. The CDR3 has 17 residues. The CDR3 spells CASSLDRGGPGTGELFF. The CDR3 bases are TGTGCCAGCAGCTTAGATCGGGGGGGCCCGGGCACCGGGGAGCTGTTTTTT.

This clone occurred once. The chain links TRBV2 to TRBJ2-1; D gene unclear. There are 13 residues in the CDR3. CDR1 is SNHLY, CDR2 FYNNEI, per germline. Trimming took 11 bases from V and 1 from J, leaving 12 bases between them. The CDR3 loop is CAGFGQSYNEQFF. The CDR3 bases are TGTGCCGGCTTCGGTCAATCCTACAATGAGCAGTTCTTC.

This clone was detected once. V and J are TRBV7-9 and TRBJ2-5, with unresolved D. The germline V gene encodes CDR1 SEHNR and CDR2 FQNEAQ (reference sequence). The CDR3 contains 12 residues. The V and J ends lost 5 bases and 5 bases respectively, with 9 bases between them. The CDR3 DNA follows: TGTGCCAGCAGCCCTCCTGTCGAGACCCAGTACTTC. It codes for CASSPPVETQYF.

The J gene is TRBJ2-1, the V gene TRBV5-1; 8 nucleotides agree with TRBD1. The CDR3 loop spans 15 amino acids. CDR1 and CDR2 from the germline V gene are SGHRS and YFSETQ. The J segment lost 1 base and the V segment lost 7 bases, leaving 7 bases of the junction unmatched. The CDR3 reads CASSDRGSSYNEQFF. CDR3 nucleotide sequence: TGCGCCAGCTCAGACAGGGGTAGTTCCTACAATGAGCAGTTCTTC. Together with reference TRBV5-1 and TRBJ2-1, the CDR3 gives the full variable domain: KAGVTQTPRYLIKTRGQQVTLSCSPISGHRSVSWYQQTPGQGLQFLFEYFSETQRNKGNFPGRFSGRQFSNSRSEMNVSTLELGDSALYLCASSDRGSSYNEQFFGPGTRLTVL.

Notes on this clone: At the DNA level, this CDR3 is encoded by other sequences in the same sample as well. The genes are TRBV19 and TRBJ2-7; a weak D match, TRBD1 (5 bases). In germline, CDR1 is LNHDA, CDR2 SQIVND (reference sequence). V was shortened by 3 bases and J by 3 bases, with 6 bases between the two germline ends. The CDR3 consists of 12 residues. The CDR3 DNA reads as TGTGCCAGTAGTATTGACAGCTACGAGCAGTACTTC. It translates to CASSIDSYEQYF.

The chain carries TRBV19 and TRBJ1-5; possibly TRBD1 for D (5 bases). From germline, CDR1 is LNHDA and CDR2 SQIVND (reference sequence). V shed 5 bases and J shed 4 bases, with 12 bases lying between them. The CDR3 is 14 amino acids. CDR3 region: CASSLWGGNQPQHF. CDR3 DNA sequence: TGTGCCAGTAGTTTGTGGGGCGGTAATCAGCCCCAGCATTTT.

The chain is built from TRBV6-1 and TRBJ2-5; D could derive from TRBD1 or TRBD2 (6 bases each). This CDR3 comprises 15 residues. Germline V gene data show CDR1 as MNHNS and CDR2 as SASEGT. Trimming removed 0 bases at V and 5 bases at J, with 13 bases between. The CDR3 here is CASSEADSGWETQYF. The DNA of the CDR3 is TGTGCCAGCAGTGAAGCGGACAGCGGGTGGGAGACCCAGTACTTC.

The gene calls are TRBV6-6 and TRBJ2-3; D assignment may be TRBD1 or TRBD2 (6 bases each). Trimming removed 2 bases at V and 4 bases at J, with 13 bases between. CDR3 length equals 15 residues. CDR1 and CDR2 (germline): MNHNY, SVGAGI (reference sequence). The CDR3 is CASSYALGGSDTQYF. For the CDR3, the DNA is TGTGCCAGCAGTTACGCTCTGGGGGGCTCAGATACGCAGTATTTT.

The V and J genes are TRBV29-1 and TRBJ2-7, with 8 bases identical to TRBD2. This CDR3 comprises 13 residues. V lost 7 bases and J lost 3; bases outside the gene matches: 8. Per germline, CDR1 SQVTM and CDR2 ANQGSEA. The CDR3 here is CSAHGGESYEQYF. The CDR3 bases are TGCAGCGCCCACGGGGGGGAAAGCTACGAGCAGTACTTC.

As to this clone: Germline is not matched at one junction end, which may reflect a read error. This rearrangement joins TRBV5-1 to TRBJ1-6, with a possible D match to TRBD1 (6 bases). This CDR3 has 15 amino acids. Germline CDR1 reads SGHRS; CDR2 reads YFSETQ. CDR3: CASSSTSRGHSPPHF. The CDR3 region has the DNA TGCGCCAGCAGCTCGACGTCCAGGGGACATTCACCCCCCCACTTT.

The genes are TRBV30 and TRBJ1-2; D not certain. Germline CDR1 reads GTSNPN; CDR2 reads SVGIG (reference sequence). V was clipped by 0 bases and J by 4 bases, with 12 bases between them. The CDR3 covers 14 residues. The CDR3 protein is CAWSVPTRAYGYTF. The CDR3 DNA sequence: TGTGCCTGGAGTGTACCAACTCGAGCCTATGGCTACACCTTC.

The V and J genes are TRBV11-2 and TRBJ2-1; no clear D gene. Trimming left V 2 bases short and J 4 bases short, with 12 bases between. The CDR3 sequence is 15 residues long. Germline V gene sequence: CDR1 SGHAT, CDR2 FQNNGV. The CDR3 spells CASSLNEVPYNEQFF. CDR3 nucleotides: TGTGCCAGCAGCTTAAATGAGGTACCGTACAATGAGCAGTTCTTC.

J is TRBJ2-2 and V is TRBV14, with D uncertain. CDR1 is SGHDN, CDR2 FVKESK, per germline. The CDR3 covers 15 residues. The V end lost 1 base, the J end lost 1 base, and 7 bases lay between the germline ends. The CDR3 nucleotides are TGTGCCAGCAGCCAAGTCGGCGGGAACACCGGGGAGCTGTTTTTT. The encoded protein is CASSQVGGNTGELFF.

On this clone: Within the sample, other DNA sequences also encode this same CDR3. The rearrangement uses TRBV7-9 and TRBJ1-1; no clear D. Germline CDR1 is SEHNR and CDR2 is FQNEAQ (reference sequence). The CDR3 spans 13 residues. V lost 5 bases and J 4 bases, leaving 11 bases between the germline ends. The CDR3 is CASSLGGVTEAFF. For the CDR3, the DNA is TGTGCCAGCAGCCTAGGAGGTGTCACTGAAGCTTTCTTT.

The chain combines TRBV6-1 with TRBJ1-2, with D unresolved. This CDR3 spans 15 amino acids. Germline lookup yields CDR1 MNHNS and CDR2 SASEGT. Deletions cut 1 base from V and 10 bases from J, with 19 bases between. CDR3: CASSEVRAAGMDYTF. The CDR3 region has the DNA TGTGCCAGCAGTGAAGTGAGGGCTGCTGGAATGGACTACACCTTC.

The CDR3 sequence: CASSLSGGVIGQFF. DNA for the CDR3: TGTGCCAGCAGCCTCAGCGGGGGTGTAATCGGGCAGTTCTTC. V and J are TRBV7-2 and TRBJ2-1; TRBD2 aligns across 8 bases. Germline V lookup: CDR1 SGHTA, CDR2 FQGNSA. The J segment lost 12 bases and the V segment lost 5 bases, leaving 12 bases of the junction unmatched. The CDR3 contains 14 residues.

The chain is built from TRBV10-1 and TRBJ2-7; 7 bases map to TRBD2. Trimming removed 4 bases from V and 7 bases from J; junction bases left unmatched: 4. CDR1 and CDR2 (germline): WNHNN, SYGVQD (reference sequence). The CDR3 loop spans 12 amino acids. The CDR3, as DNA: TGCGCCAGCAGTGGTTCAGCGGGAGAGCAGTACTTC. Translation gives CASSGSAGEQYF.